This TCR beta chain was identified during a study of T cell repertoires in cytomegalovirus infection. Turning to the study itself: An indication of both CMV infection and matching HLA type came from public TCR beta signatures.

This clonotype was seen repeatedly, ten times or more. Germline lookup yields CDR1 SGDLS and CDR2 YYNGEE. Between the trimmed V and J ends, which lost 0 bases and 0 bases, there was a span of 8 bases. The CDR3 covers 15 residues. Each CDR3 protein gets one entry after TCRdb re-called the reads with MiXCR. The sample has 100,000 to 150,000 distinct CDR3 sequences; 7.5% to 9% are singletons. Sequenced input: PBMCs. V and J are TRBV9 and TRBJ2-3, with D perhaps TRBD2 (6 bases). The source is a human donor in good health (CMV status not recorded). Some clones in this sample may be carry-over from other donors' samples. This CDR3 is CASSVEGTSTDTQYF. The CDR3 nucleotides read TGTGCCAGCAGCGTAGAGGGGACTAGCACAGATACGCAGTATTTT.